Given below is one T cell receptor beta chain in context. Reverse transcription of roughly 0.45 to 1 ug RNA was performed with random hexamers. TCRdb reanalysed the immunoSEQ multiplex PCR reads using MiXCR and keeps one entry per CDR3 protein. The sample shows 300,000 or so distinct CDR3 sequences, about 92% of them seen only once. The sample originates from a study of CD8 T cells in Susac syndrome. CDR1 is KGHSH, CDR2 LQKENI, per germline. V gave up 4 bases and J gave up 4 bases, with 9 bases separating them. The CDR3 sequence is 13 residues long. This sequence originates from a human donor with multiple sclerosis. The rearrangement links TRBV18 to TRBJ2-3; no clear D gene. Sequenced material: CD4+ T cells from PBMCs. The CDR3 coding sequence is TGTGCCAGCTCACGGCCACCCCCAGATACGCAGTATTTT. It translates to CASSRPPPDTQYF.